This T cell receptor beta chain was recorded in a study of human T cells and chemical hapten exposure. About the research overall: The study enrolled mostly female patients with alopecia areata, totalis or universalis. How much TCR each sample yielded varied, mostly because pooled library volumes differed slightly.

The CDR3 is made up of 15 amino acids. Germline lookup yields CDR1 SGHNT and CDR2 YYREEE (reference sequence). Germline trimming cut 10 bases from V and 2 bases from J; bases unmatched to any gene: 12. Time point defined: patch test 3, about 24 weeks after DPC sensitization. The treatment: therapeutic diphenylcyclopropenone sensitization with weekly scalp DPC. The library tagged individual cDNA molecules with unique molecular identifiers. TCRdb re-called the RACE reads with MiXCR, one entry per CDR3 protein. The sample has 82,000 or so distinct CDR3 sequences; over 10% are singletons. V usage is TRBV5-4 and J usage is TRBJ1-3; 7 nucleotides agree with TRBD1. This sample comprised whole blood, obtained in connection with sensitization to the hapten diphenylcyclopropenone (DPC). This TCR was sampled from a woman between 45 and 60 years old with alopecia areata. Some clones in this sample may be carry-over from other donors' samples. The CDR3 is CAEQYRGAAGNTIYF. CDR3 bases: TGTGCCGAGCAATACAGGGGAGCCGCTGGAAACACCATATATTTT.